These T cell receptor beta chains were read from a single sample in a study of siplizumab effects on memory and regulatory T cells. The protocol was immunoSEQ multiplex PCR, while the TCRdb copy is restricted to in-frame clones and leaves out a portion. The table records around 72,000 clones, 91% of them present only once. Sequenced material: CD8+ T cells sorted from blood. These receptors were taken from a human donor in good health. The CDR3 runs from the conserved cysteine through the conserved F or W. D genes are given only for firm matches. The listing skips clone size in some rows; elsewhere it reads once, few, many or a size class.

V: TRBV7-9
size: .
D: .
length: 14
J: TRBJ2-1
DNA: TGTGCCAGCAGCTCGGGACTCAATTACAATGAGCAGTTCTTC
CDR3: CASSSGLNYNEQFF

V: TRBV6-5
size: few
D: .
length: 13
J: TRBJ1-2
DNA: TGTGCCAGCAGACCTCCGGGGCCCTATGGCTACACCTTC
CDR3: CASRPPGPYGYTF

V: TRBV19
size: .
D: TRBD2
length: 15
J: TRBJ2-1
DNA: TGTGCCAGTATTGCCTGGGCGGGAGGGGGGAATGAGCAGTTCTTC
CDR3: CASIAWAGGGNEQFF

V: TRBV7-7
size: once
D: .
length: 15
J: TRBJ2-5
DNA: TGTGCCAGCAGCCAAAGTCCGGGGAAACAAGAGACCCAGTACTTC
CDR3: CASSQSPGKQETQYF

V: TRBV27
size: .
D: TRBD1
length: 20
J: TRBJ1-5
DNA: TGTGCCAGCAGTTTCCCCGACAGGGGCGGACCTACCGGGGGCAATCAGCCCCAGCATTTT
CDR3: CASSFPDRGGPTGGNQPQHF

V: TRBV27
size: .
D: .
length: 14
J: TRBJ2-1
DNA: TGTGCCAGCAGTTCCGGCATGAGAGTTTCTGAGCAGTTCTTC
CDR3: CASSSGMRVSEQFF

V: TRBV27
size: .
D: TRBD2
length: 15
J: TRBJ2-1
DNA: TGTGCCAGCAGTTTATATGACGGGAGGGCTAGTGAGCAGTTCTTC
CDR3: CASSLYDGRASEQFF

V: TRBV29-1
size: .
D: .
length: 12
J: TRBJ2-5
DNA: TGCAGCGTTTCCGGACTGGAAGAGACCCAGTACTTC
CDR3: CSVSGLEETQYF

V: TRBV4-1
size: .
D: .
length: 17
J: TRBJ1-6
DNA: TGCGCCAGCAGCCAAGAACCAGCAGGACCGTATAATTCACCCCTCCACTTT
CDR3: CASSQEPAGPYNSPLHF

V: TRBV5-5
size: .
D: .
length: 14
J: TRBJ2-7
DNA: TGTGCCAGCAGCTTGGATAATATTCCGGCCGAGCAGTACTTC
CDR3: CASSLDNIPAEQYF

V: TRBV7-9
size: .
D: .
length: 14
J: TRBJ1-1
DNA: TGTGCCAGCAGCTTAACAGGCGGCATCACTGAAGCTTTCTTT
CDR3: CASSLTGGITEAFF

V: TRBV19
size: .
D: .
length: 14
J: TRBJ1-1
DNA: TGTGCCAGTAGATCGGGACTTTCAATAGCTGAAGCTTTCTTT
CDR3: CASRSGLSIAEAFF

V: TRBV5-6
size: .
D: TRBD1
length: 15
J: TRBJ2-7
DNA: TGTGCCAGCAGCAGACCGGGACAGGGGGTTTACGAGCAGTACTTC
CDR3: CASSRPGQGVYEQYF

V: TRBV7-9
size: once
D: .
length: 14
J: TRBJ2-7
DNA: TGTGCCAGCAGCTTCCCCCCAGGGGCGTACGAGCAGTACTTC
CDR3: CASSFPPGAYEQYF

V: TRBV19
size: .
D: .
length: 15
J: TRBJ2-1
DNA: TGTGCCAGTAGTATCCCGCGCTACTCCTACAATGAGCAGTTCTTC
CDR3: CASSIPRYSYNEQFF

V: TRBV7-8
size: once
D: TRBD1
length: 15
J: TRBJ1-1
DNA: TGTGCCAGCAGCTTAATGGGACAGGGAACCACTGAAGCTTTCTTT
CDR3: CASSLMGQGTTEAFF

V: TRBV7-9
size: once
D: .
length: 17
J: TRBJ1-1
DNA: TGTGCCAGCAGCTCCCGACCGGGGGGGGGCCTTAACACTGAAGCTTTCTTT
CDR3: CASSSRPGGGLNTEAFF

V: TRBV6-4
size: once
D: .
length: 13
J: TRBJ2-2
DNA: TGTGCCAGCAGTGAGGCAGGGAACGGGGAGCTGTTTTTT
CDR3: CASSEAGNGELFF

V: TRBV7-9
size: .
D: TRBD1
length: 19
J: TRBJ2-4
DNA: TGTGCCAGCAGCCAAGGGGGACAGGGGGCTGTGGTGGCCAAAAACATTCAGTACTTC
CDR3: CASSQGGQGAVVAKNIQYF

V: TRBV27
size: .
D: TRBD1
length: 14
J: TRBJ1-5
DNA: TGTGCCAGCAGTTTCGGGACAGGGGTTCAGCCCCAGCATTTT
CDR3: CASSFGTGVQPQHF

V: TRBV6-6
size: .
D: .
length: 14
J: TRBJ2-2
DNA: TGTGCCAGCAGTCTGTCAGCGAACACCGGGGAGCTGTTTTTT
CDR3: CASSLSANTGELFF

V: TRBV19
size: .
D: TRBD1
length: 16
J: TRBJ2-2
DNA: TGTGCCAGTAGAGACCGGGACAGGGGGCGAACCGGGGAGCTGTTTTTT
CDR3: CASRDRDRGRTGELFF

V: TRBV6-1
size: .
D: .
length: 16
J: TRBJ1-5
DNA: TGTGCCAGCAGTGAATGGGCAGGGGCCAGCAATCAGCCCCAGCATTTT
CDR3: CASSEWAGASNQPQHF